This T cell receptor (beta chain) was retrieved from a study of shared clonotypes between healthy human individuals. On this clone: The antigen is unknown. The same CDR3 also results from other DNA sequences found in this sample.

This table comes from immunoSEQ multiplex PCR, and its TCRdb copy is limited to in-frame clones, with some not included. This sample has over 1.4 million clones, with roughly 97% found just once. This CDR3 region has 13 residues. Trimming took off 0 bases at V and 3 bases at J, with 6 bases between the two ends. From germline, CDR1 is SGHNT and CDR2 YYREEE (reference sequence). Study observations and caveats: The naive CD4 repertoires of a handful of donors were compared, and approximately 4.5% of clonotypes were shared.

The sample comprised naive CD4+ T cells sorted from blood. Specified subset: CD45RA+ positively selected. The TCR comes from a man aged 30 to 39 in good health. The chain combines TRBV5-4 with TRBJ2-5, with D maybe TRBD2 (6 bases). The chain's CDR3 is CASSLGGEETQYF. In nucleotides, the CDR3 is TGTGCCAGCAGCTTGGGGGGGGAAGAGACCCAGTACTTC.